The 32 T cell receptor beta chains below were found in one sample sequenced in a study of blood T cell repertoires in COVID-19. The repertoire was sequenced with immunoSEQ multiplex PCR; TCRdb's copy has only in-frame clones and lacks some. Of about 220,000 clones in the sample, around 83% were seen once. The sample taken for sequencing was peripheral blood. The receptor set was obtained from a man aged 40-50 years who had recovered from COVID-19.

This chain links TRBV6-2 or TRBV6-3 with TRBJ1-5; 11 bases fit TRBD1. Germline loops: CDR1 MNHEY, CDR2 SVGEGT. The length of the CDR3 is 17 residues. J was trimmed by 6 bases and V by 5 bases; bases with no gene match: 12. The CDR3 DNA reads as TGTGCCAGCAGTAACCCGAGGACAGGGGGCATAACTCAGCCCCAGCATTTT. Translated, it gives CASSNPRTGGITQPQHF.

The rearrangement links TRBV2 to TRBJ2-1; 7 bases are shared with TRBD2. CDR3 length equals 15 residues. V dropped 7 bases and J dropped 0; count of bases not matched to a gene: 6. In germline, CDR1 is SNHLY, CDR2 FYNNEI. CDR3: CASILGGSSYNEQFF. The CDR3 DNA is TGTGCCAGCATCCTCGGGGGGAGCTCCTACAATGAGCAGTTCTTC. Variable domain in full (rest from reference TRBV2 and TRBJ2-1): EPEVTQTPSHQVTQMGQEVILRCVPISNHLYFYWYRQILGQKVEFLVSFYNNEISEKSEIFDDQFSVERPDGSNFTLKIRSTKLEDSAMYFCASILGGSSYNEQFFGPGTRLTVL.

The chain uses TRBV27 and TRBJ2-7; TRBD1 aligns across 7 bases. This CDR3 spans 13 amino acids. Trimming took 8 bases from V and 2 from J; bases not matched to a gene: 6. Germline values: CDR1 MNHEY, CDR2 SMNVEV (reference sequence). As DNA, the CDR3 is TGTGCCAGCGGAACCGGGACAGCCTACGAGCAGTACTTC. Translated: CASGTGTAYEQYF.

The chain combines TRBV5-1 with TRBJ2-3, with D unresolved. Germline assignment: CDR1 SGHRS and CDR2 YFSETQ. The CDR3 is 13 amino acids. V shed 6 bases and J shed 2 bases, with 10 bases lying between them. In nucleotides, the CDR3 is TGCGCCAGCAATCGTCCTTTCACAGATACGCAGTATTTT. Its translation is CASNRPFTDTQYF. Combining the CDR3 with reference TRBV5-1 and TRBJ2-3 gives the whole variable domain KAGVTQTPRYLIKTRGQQVTLSCSPISGHRSVSWYQQTPGQGLQFLFEYFSETQRNKGNFPGRFSGRQFSNSRSEMNVSTLELGDSALYLCASNRPFTDTQYFGPGTRLTVL.

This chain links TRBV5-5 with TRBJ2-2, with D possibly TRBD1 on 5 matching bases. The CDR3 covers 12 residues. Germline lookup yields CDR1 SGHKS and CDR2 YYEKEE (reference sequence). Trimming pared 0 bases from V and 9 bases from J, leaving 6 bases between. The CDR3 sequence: CASSLAGWELFF. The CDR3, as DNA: TGTGCCAGCAGCTTGGCAGGGTGGGAGCTGTTTTTT.

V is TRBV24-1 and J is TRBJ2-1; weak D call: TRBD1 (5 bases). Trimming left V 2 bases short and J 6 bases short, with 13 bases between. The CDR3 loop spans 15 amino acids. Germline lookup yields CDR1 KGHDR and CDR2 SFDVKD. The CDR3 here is CATSDSDSEANEQFF. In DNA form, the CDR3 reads TGTGCCACCAGTGATTCCGACAGCGAGGCCAATGAGCAGTTCTTC.

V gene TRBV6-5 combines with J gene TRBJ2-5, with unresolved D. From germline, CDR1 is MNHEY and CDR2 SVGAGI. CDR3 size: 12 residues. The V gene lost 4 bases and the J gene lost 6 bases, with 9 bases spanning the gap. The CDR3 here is CASSSGSQTQYF. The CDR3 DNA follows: TGTGCCAGCAGTTCCGGGTCGCAGACCCAGTACTTC.

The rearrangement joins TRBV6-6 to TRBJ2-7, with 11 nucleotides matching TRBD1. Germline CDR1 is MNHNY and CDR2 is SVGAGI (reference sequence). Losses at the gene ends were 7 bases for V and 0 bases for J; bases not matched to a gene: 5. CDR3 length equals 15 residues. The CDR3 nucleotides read TGTGCCAGCAACCGGGACAGGGGGAACTCCTACGAGCAGTACTTC. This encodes CASNRDRGNSYEQYF.

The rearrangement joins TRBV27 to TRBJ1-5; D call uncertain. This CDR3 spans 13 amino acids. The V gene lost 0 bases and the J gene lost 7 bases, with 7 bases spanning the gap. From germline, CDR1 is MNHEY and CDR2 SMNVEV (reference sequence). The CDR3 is CASSLSSVQPQHF. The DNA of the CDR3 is TGTGCCAGCAGTTTATCTTCGGTCCAGCCCCAGCATTTT.

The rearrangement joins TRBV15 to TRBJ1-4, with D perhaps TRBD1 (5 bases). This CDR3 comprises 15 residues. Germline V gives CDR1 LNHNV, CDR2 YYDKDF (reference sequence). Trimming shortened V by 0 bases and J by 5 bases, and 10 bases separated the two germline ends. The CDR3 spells CATSRDGHGNEKLFF. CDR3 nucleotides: TGTGCCACCAGCAGAGATGGACACGGGAATGAAAAACTGTTTTTT.

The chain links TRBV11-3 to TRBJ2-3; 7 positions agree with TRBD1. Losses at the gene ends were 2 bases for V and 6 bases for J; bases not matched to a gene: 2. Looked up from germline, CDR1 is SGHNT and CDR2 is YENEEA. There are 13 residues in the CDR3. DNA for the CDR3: TGTGCCAGCAGCTTAAGGGGGCCGGATACGCAGTATTTT. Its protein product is CASSLRGPDTQYF.

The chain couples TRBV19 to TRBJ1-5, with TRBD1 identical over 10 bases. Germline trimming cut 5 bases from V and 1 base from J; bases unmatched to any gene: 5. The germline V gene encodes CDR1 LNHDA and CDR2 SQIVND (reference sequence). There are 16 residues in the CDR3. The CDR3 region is CASSSSDRGSNQPQHF. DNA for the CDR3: TGTGCCAGTAGTTCCTCGGACAGGGGGAGCAATCAGCCCCAGCATTTT.

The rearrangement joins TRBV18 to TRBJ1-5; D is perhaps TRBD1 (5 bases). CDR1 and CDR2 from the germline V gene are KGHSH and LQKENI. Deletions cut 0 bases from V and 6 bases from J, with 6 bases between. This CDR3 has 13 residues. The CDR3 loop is CASSPPGGQPQHF. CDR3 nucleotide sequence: TGTGCCAGCTCACCACCGGGGGGTCAGCCCCAGCATTTT.

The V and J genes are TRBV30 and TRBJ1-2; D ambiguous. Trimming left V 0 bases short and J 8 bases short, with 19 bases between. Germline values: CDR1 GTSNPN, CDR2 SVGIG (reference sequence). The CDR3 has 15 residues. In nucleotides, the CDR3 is TGTGCCTGGAGTGTACAGCATGGGAGGGTCTCGGGCTACACCTTC. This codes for CAWSVQHGRVSGYTF.

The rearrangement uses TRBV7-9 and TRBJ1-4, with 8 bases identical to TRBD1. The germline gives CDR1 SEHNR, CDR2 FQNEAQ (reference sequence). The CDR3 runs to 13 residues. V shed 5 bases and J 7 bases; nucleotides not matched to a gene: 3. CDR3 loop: CASSRGTGEKLFF. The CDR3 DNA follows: TGTGCCAGCAGCCGGGGGACAGGTGAAAAACTGTTTTTT.

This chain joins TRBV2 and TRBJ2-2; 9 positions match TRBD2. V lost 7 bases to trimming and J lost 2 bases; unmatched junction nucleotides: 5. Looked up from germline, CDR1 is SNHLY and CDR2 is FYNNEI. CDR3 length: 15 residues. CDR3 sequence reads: CASNIAGVNTGELFF. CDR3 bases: TGTGCCAGCAACATAGCGGGAGTAAACACCGGGGAGCTGTTTTTT. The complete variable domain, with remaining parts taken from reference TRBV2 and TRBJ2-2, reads EPEVTQTPSHQVTQMGQEVILRCVPISNHLYFYWYRQILGQKVEFLVSFYNNEISEKSEIFDDQFSVERPDGSNFTLKIRSTKLEDSAMYFCASNIAGVNTGELFFGEGSRLTVL.

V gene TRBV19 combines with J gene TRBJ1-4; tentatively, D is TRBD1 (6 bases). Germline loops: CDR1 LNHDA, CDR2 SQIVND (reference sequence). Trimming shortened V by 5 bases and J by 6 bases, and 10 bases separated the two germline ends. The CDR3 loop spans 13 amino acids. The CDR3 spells CASSPQGYEKLFF. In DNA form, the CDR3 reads TGTGCCAGTAGTCCACAGGGTTATGAAAAACTGTTTTTT.

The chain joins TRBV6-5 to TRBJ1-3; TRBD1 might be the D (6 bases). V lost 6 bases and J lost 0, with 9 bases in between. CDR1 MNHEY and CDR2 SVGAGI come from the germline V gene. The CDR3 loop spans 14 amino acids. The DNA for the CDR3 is TGTGCCAGCAGAAGGGGGAACTCTGGAAACACCATATATTTT. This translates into CASRRGNSGNTIYF.

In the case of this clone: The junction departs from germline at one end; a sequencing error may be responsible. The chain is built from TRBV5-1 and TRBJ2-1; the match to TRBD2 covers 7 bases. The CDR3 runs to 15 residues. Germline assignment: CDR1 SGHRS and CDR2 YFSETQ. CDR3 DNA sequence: TGCGCCAGCACCTTGCGGGCGGGAGCAGATAGTGAGCAGTTCTTC. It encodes CASTLRAGADSEQFF.

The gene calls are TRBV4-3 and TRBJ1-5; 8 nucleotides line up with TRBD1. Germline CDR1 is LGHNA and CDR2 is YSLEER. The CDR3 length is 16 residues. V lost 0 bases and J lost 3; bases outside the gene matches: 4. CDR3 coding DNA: TGCGCCAGCAGCCAAGATAGGACAGGGTACAATCAGCCCCAGCATTTT. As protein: CASSQDRTGYNQPQHF.

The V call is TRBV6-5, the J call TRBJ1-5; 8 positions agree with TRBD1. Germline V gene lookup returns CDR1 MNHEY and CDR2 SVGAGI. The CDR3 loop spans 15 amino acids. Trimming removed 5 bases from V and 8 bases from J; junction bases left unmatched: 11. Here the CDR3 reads CASSPRGREREPQHF. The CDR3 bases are TGTGCCAGCAGTCCCAGGGGGCGAGAACGGGAGCCCCAGCATTTT.

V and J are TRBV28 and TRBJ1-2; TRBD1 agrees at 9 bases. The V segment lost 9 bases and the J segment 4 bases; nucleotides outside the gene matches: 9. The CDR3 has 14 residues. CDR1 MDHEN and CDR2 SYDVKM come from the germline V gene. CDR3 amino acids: CASRQGDSGYGYTF. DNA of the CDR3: TGTGCCAGTCGACAGGGGGATTCCGGCTATGGCTACACCTTC.

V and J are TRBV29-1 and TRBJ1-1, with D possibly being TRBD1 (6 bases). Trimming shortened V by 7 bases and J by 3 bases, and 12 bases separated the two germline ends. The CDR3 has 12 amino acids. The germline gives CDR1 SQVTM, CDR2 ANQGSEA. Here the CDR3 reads CSGDRSDTEAFF. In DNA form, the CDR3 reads TGCAGCGGTGACAGGTCCGACACTGAAGCTTTCTTT.

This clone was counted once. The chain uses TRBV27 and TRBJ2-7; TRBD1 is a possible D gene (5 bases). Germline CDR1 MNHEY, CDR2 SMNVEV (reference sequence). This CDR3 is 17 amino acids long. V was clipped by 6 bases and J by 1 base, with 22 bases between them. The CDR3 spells CASSSYWGGKTSYEQYF. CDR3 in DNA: TGTGCCAGCAGCTCCTACTGGGGCGGAAAGACTTCCTACGAGCAGTACTTC.

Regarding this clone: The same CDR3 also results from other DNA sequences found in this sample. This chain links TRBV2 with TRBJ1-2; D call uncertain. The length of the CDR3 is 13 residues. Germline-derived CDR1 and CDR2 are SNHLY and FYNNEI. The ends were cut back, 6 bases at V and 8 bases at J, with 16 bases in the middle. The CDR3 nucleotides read TGTGCCAGCAGGGAAAATGAGGGATACGGCTACACCTTC. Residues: CASRENEGYGYTF.

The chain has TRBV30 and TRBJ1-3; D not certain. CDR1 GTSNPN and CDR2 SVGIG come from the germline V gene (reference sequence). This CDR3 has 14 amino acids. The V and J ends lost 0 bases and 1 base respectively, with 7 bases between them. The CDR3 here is CAWSVPGSGNTIYF. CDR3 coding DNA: TGTGCCTGGAGTGTACCCGGGTCTGGAAACACCATATATTTT.

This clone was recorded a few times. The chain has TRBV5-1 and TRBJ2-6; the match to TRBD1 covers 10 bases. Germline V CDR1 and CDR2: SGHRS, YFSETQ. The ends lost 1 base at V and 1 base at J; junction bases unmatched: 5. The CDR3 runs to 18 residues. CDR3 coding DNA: TGCGCCAGCAGCTTGTTTAGGACAGGGGGTTCTGGGGCCAACGTCCTGACTTTC. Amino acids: CASSLFRTGGSGANVLTF.

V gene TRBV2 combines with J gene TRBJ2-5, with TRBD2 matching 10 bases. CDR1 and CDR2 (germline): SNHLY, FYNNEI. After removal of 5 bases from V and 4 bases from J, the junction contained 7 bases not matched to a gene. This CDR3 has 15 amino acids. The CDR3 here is CASSQLAGWGETQYF. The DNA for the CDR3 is TGTGCCAGCAGTCAACTAGCGGGGTGGGGAGAGACCCAGTACTTC.

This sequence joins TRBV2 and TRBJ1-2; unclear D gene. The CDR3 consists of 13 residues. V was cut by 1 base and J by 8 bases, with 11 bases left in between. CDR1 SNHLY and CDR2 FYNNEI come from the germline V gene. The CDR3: CASSEEVLAGYTF. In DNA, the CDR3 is TGTGCCAGCAGTGAAGAGGTGTTAGCGGGCTACACCTTC. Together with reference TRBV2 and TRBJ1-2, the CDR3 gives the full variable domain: EPEVTQTPSHQVTQMGQEVILRCVPISNHLYFYWYRQILGQKVEFLVSFYNNEISEKSEIFDDQFSVERPDGSNFTLKIRSTKLEDSAMYFCASSEEVLAGYTFGSGTRLTVV.

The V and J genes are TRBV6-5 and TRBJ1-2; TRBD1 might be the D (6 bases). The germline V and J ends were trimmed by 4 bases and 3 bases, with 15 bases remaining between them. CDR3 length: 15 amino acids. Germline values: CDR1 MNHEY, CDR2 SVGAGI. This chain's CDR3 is CASSFNRVPYYGYTF. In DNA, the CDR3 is TGTGCCAGCAGTTTTAACAGGGTCCCCTACTATGGCTACACCTTC.

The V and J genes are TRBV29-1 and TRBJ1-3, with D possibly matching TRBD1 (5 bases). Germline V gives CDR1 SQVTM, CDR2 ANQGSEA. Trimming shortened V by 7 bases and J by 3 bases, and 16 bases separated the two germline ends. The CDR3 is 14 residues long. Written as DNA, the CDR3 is TGCAGCGCTCGATTCGACAGATTTGGAAACACCATATATTTT. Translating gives CSARFDRFGNTIYF.

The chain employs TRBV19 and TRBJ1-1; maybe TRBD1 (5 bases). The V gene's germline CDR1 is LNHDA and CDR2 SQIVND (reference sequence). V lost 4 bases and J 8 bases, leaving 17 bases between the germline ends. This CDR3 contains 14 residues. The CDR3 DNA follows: TGTGCCAGTAGTACTTTTGGCGGAGGGACCGAAGCTTTCTTT. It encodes CASSTFGGGTEAFF.